The rows below give T cell receptor beta chains drawn from one sample of a study of T-cell reconstitution after alpha-beta-depleted transplantation in children. TCRdb reprocessed the PCR reads with MiXCR, giving one entry per CDR3 protein. The table lists approximately 400,000 distinct CDR3 sequences, around 9.9% of them singletons. The sequenced sample was PBMCs from the stem cell graft donor, obtained from the stem cell graft. Receptors were obtained from a human donor who donated a stem cell graft to a child with acute myeloid leukemia. The CDR3 runs from the conserved cysteine through the conserved F or W. D genes are given only for firm matches. Size tells how often a clone was seen (once, few, many) or the class of an expanded clone, and some rows leave it out.

NA | TRBJ1-3 | NA | TRBV12-3/TRBV12-4 | TGTGCCAGCAGCACATCCTCCAGGGGCTCTGGAAACACCATATATTTT | CASSTSSRGSGNTIYF
NA | TRBJ1-1 | many | TRBV20-1 | TGCAGTGCTAGTCGGCGGGGTGTCACTGAAGCTTTCTTT | CSASRRGVTEAFF
TRBD1 | TRBJ2-4 | few | TRBV12-3/TRBV12-4 | TGTGCCAGCAGTCAGGACAGGGCTGACATTCAGTACTTC | CASSQDRADIQYF
NA | TRBJ2-5 | few | TRBV27 | TGTGCCAGCAGTTCTCCGGGGACCCAAGAGACCCAGTACTTC | CASSSPGTQETQYF
NA | TRBJ1-1 | few | TRBV12-5 | TGTGCTAGTGGTTTGGTAGCCCTGGGGGGCCGGAAGAACACTGAAGCTTTCTTT | CASGLVALGGRKNTEAFF
NA | TRBJ2-1 | few | TRBV15 | TGTGCCACCAGCCCGACCCCCTACAATGAGCAGTTCTTC | CATSPTPYNEQFF
NA | TRBJ1-3 | few | TRBV5-1 | TGCGCCAGCAGCCTGGACACGGCGGGGAACACCATATATTTT | CASSLDTAGNTIYF
NA | TRBJ1-4 | NA | TRBV7-4 | TGTGCCAGCAGATCAGGAGCTTCTACTAATGAAAAACTGTTTTTT | CASRSGASTNEKLFF
NA | TRBJ2-5 | NA | TRBV7-6 | TGTGCCAGCAGCTTAAACGCTGGGGCAGGAGAGACCCAGTACTTC | CASSLNAGAGETQYF
TRBD1 | TRBJ2-3 | many | TRBV11-1 | TGTGCCAGCAGCCAAATCACCCAGGGGGTCACAGATACGCAGTATTTT | CASSQITQGVTDTQYF
TRBD1 | TRBJ2-5 | NA | TRBV6-2/TRBV6-3 | TGTGCCAGCAGACCCGGGACAGGGTTTGTGGAGTGGGAGACCCAGTACTTC | CASRPGTGFVEWETQYF
TRBD2 | TRBJ2-1 | many | TRBV7-9 | TGTGCCAGCAGCTTGTCCGGGACTACCTCCCAGGGGCAGTTCTTC | CASSLSGTTSQGQFF
TRBD1 | TRBJ1-2 | few | TRBV5-1 | TGCGCCAGCCGACCTCTTCGACAGGGGGGCCCCGGGAGGGATGGCTACACCTTC | CASRPLRQGGPGRDGYTF
TRBD1 | TRBJ2-1 | many | TRBV5-1 | TGCGCCAGCAGCTCGGGACAGGGGATCAATGAGCAGTTCTTC | CASSSGQGINEQFF
TRBD1 | TRBJ1-5 | NA | TRBV2 | TGTGCCAGCAAGAGGACAGGGGGAAACCAGCCCCAGCATTTT | CASKRTGGNQPQHF
TRBD2 | TRBJ2-1 | many | TRBV5-1 | TGCGCCAGCAGCTTCCCTAGCGGGAGGGCCGCTAGCTCCTACAATGAGCAGTTCTTC | CASSFPSGRAASSYNEQFF